This TCR beta chain was identified in a study of shared clonotypes between healthy human individuals. Study outcomes and limitations: The rarefaction results pointed to incomplete sorted-subset sequencing despite large depth.

This CDR3 has 12 residues. V was clipped by 1 base and J by 5 bases, with 6 bases between them. The germline gives CDR1 SGHDT, CDR2 YYEEEE. Some clones are missing from TCRdb's copy, which holds only in-frame ones; the method was immunoSEQ multiplex PCR. The sample lists some 1,100,000 clones, 75% to 85% occurring once. This clone came up a few times. What it recognizes is unknown. This chain joins TRBV5-6 and TRBJ2-5; maybe TRBD1 (6 bases). Specimen: memory CD4+ T cells from PBMCs. Subset denoted: CD45RA-negative fraction. The TCR sequence derives from a man aged 18 to 30 in good health. Some clones in this sample may be carry-over from other donors' samples. In DNA, the CDR3 is TGTGCCAGCAGCTTGCAGGGGGAGACCCAGTACTTC. Amino acids: CASSLQGETQYF.